The 28 T cell receptor beta chains below all came from one sample that was sequenced in a study of radiation and T cells in renal cell carcinoma. Here immunoSEQ multiplex PCR was the method, and the copy in TCRdb shows in-frame clones only, minus some. The sample lists around 70,000 clones; about four fifths were seen once. Described time point: blood 2 weeks post-SBRT. The treatment: 15 Gy SBRT to primary tumor, nephrectomy 4 weeks later. The sample consisted of blood, taken from a patient whose treatment included radiotherapy and nephrectomy. The receptors stem from a man aged 55 to 70 with renal cell carcinoma.

The V call is TRBV4-1, the J call TRBJ2-4; D uncertain. Germline CDR1 is MGHRA and CDR2 is YSYEKL. The CDR3 runs 22 residues. The germline V and J ends were trimmed by 1 base and 0 bases, with 28 bases remaining between them. CDR3 in amino acids: CASSQVEVSSSGLILAKNIQYF. As DNA, the CDR3 is TGCGCCAGCAGCCAAGTAGAAGTGAGTTCATCCGGTCTTATCCTAGCCAAAAACATTCAGTACTTC.

The sample holds one count of this clone. The chain recombines TRBV7-2 with TRBJ1-4; D is unclear. Germline values: CDR1 SGHTA, CDR2 FQGNSA. V was shortened by 5 bases and J by 0 bases, with 7 bases between the two germline ends. The CDR3 runs 14 residues. The CDR3 protein is CASSPLPTNEKLFF. Here the CDR3 DNA reads TGTGCCAGCAGCCCCCTACCAACTAATGAAAAACTGTTTTTT.

The chain carries TRBV7-8 and TRBJ2-7; D gene unclear. CDR1 is SGHVS and CDR2 is FQNEAQ in the germline V gene. The CDR3 consists of 17 residues. The V gene lost 0 bases and the J gene lost 0 bases, with 15 bases spanning the gap. CDR3 sequence reads: CASSLAFGGSGSYEQYF. In DNA, the CDR3 is TGTGCCAGCAGCTTAGCGTTTGGCGGTTCCGGCTCCTACGAGCAGTACTTC.

V gene TRBV6-6 combines with J gene TRBJ2-7; possibly TRBD2 for D (5 bases). The CDR3 length is 13 residues. Per the germline V gene, CDR1 is MNHNY and CDR2 is SVGAGI (reference sequence). The V end lost 6 bases, the J end lost 7 bases, and 16 bases lay between the germline ends. The CDR3 DNA follows: TGTGCCAGCAGCGCCACCGAACTAGGGGAGCAGTACTTC. Protein: CASSATELGEQYF.

The rearrangement links TRBV28 to TRBJ2-7, with 7 bases matching TRBD1. V was clipped by 6 bases and J by 7 bases; unmatched bases: 15. Per germline, CDR1 MDHEN and CDR2 SYDVKM. The CDR3 extends over 15 amino acids. CDR3 in amino acids: CASSAAGRGKDEQYF. DNA for the CDR3: TGTGCCAGCAGCGCCGCGGGCAGGGGGAAAGATGAGCAGTACTTC. The full variable domain, its missing parts supplied by reference TRBV28 and TRBJ2-7, is DVKVTQSSRYLVKRTGEKVFLECVQDMDHENMFWYRQDPGLGLRLIYFSYDVKMKEKGDIPEGYSVSREKKERFSLILESASTNQTSMYLCASSAAGRGKDEQYFGPGTRLTVT.

The chain joins TRBV1 to TRBJ1-2; the listed D gene, TRBD1, was not tested against the DNA. TRBV1 is flagged as a pseudogene. The CDR3 contains 17 residues. CDR3 nucleotides: TGCACCAGCAGCCAAGGGGTGGACCCGGACAGGGTAAGTGGCTACACCTTC. It specifies CTSSQGVDPDRVSGYTF.

This clone showed up just a few times. The V gene is TRBV20-1, the J gene TRBJ1-2, with D hard to call. The germline gives CDR1 DFQATT, CDR2 SNEGSKA (reference sequence). Trimming took 6 bases from V and 0 from J, leaving 5 bases between them. This CDR3 is built from 11 residues. The DNA of the CDR3 is TGCAGTGCCTTCACTAACTATGGCTACACCTTC. It specifies CSAFTNYGYTF.

V and J are TRBV5-1 and TRBJ1-1; D gene ambiguous. Trimming cost V 4 bases and J 0 bases, with 16 bases left between them. Germline CDR1 SGHRS, CDR2 YFSETQ. The CDR3 runs to 16 residues. CDR3 coding DNA: TGCGCCAGCAGCCCGAGGTTTGAGGCTGTGAACACTGAAGCTTTCTTT. Protein product: CASSPRFEAVNTEAFF.

For the CDR3, the DNA is TGTGCCAGCACCATCAACCCGGGACAGGGCTACGAGCAGTACTTC. This codes for CASTINPGQGYEQYF. The chain is built from TRBV5-6 and TRBJ2-7, with 9 bases matching TRBD1. This CDR3 spans 15 amino acids. The germline CDR1 and CDR2 sequences are SGHDT and YYEEEE. Trimming took 6 bases from V and 3 from J; bases not matched to a gene: 10.

The chain employs TRBV19 and TRBJ2-1; TRBD2 matches at 7 bases. Germline CDR1 and CDR2: LNHDA and SQIVND (reference sequence). V gave up 3 bases and J gave up 8 bases; unmatched junction bases: 7. The CDR3 spans 14 residues. CDR3 nucleotide sequence: TGTGCCAGTAGTATCGGACTAGAAATGGATGAGCAGTTCTTC. Amino acids: CASSIGLEMDEQFF.

The chain employs TRBV28 and TRBJ2-6, with D tentatively TRBD2 (7 bases). The length of the CDR3 is 16 residues. Germline-derived CDR1 and CDR2 are MDHEN and SYDVKM. The germline V and J ends were trimmed by 9 bases and 3 bases, with 18 bases remaining between them. This chain's CDR3 is CASYRGANGGANVLTF. CDR3 coding DNA: TGTGCCAGTTACCGGGGGGCGAATGGTGGGGCCAACGTCCTGACTTTC.

This sequence joins TRBV2 and TRBJ1-1, with TRBD1 matching 7 bases. Germline values: CDR1 SNHLY, CDR2 FYNNEI. CDR3 size: 13 residues. Trimming at V came to 6 bases and at J to 6 bases, leaving 7 bases not matched to a gene. Written as DNA, the CDR3 is TGTGCCAGCAGGTTGACAGGGATCCCTGAAGCTTTCTTT. The encoded protein is CASRLTGIPEAFF.

CDR3 coding DNA: TGTGCCAGCAGCTTCCAAAACAGGGGGAAGCAGTTCTTC. This translates into CASSFQNRGKQFF. The rearrangement links TRBV28 to TRBJ2-1; TRBD1 aligns across 8 bases. Germline CDR1 and CDR2: MDHEN and SYDVKM. The CDR3 totals 13 residues. The V and J ends lost 6 bases and 11 bases, in that order; junction bases with no gene match: 9.

The chain links TRBV5-1 to TRBJ1-1, with 9 bases identical to TRBD1. The germline V gene encodes CDR1 SGHRS and CDR2 YFSETQ. The CDR3 is 14 residues long. Trimming at V came to 0 bases and at J to 10 bases, leaving 7 bases not matched to a gene. CDR3 sequence: CASSLEQGAVVAFF. As DNA, the CDR3 is TGCGCCAGCAGCTTGGAACAGGGGGCGGTGGTAGCTTTCTTT.

The V gene is TRBV18, the J gene TRBJ1-4; weak D call: TRBD1 (6 bases). The germline V gene encodes CDR1 KGHSH and CDR2 LQKENI. Between the trimmed V and J ends, which lost 2 bases and 9 bases, there was a span of 7 bases. The CDR3 sequence is 12 residues long. CDR3 DNA: TGTGCCAGCTCACCAGGGGGGCAAAAACTGTTTTTT. Protein product: CASSPGGQKLFF.

The V and J genes are TRBV9 and TRBJ2-3, with D unclear. V was cut by 3 bases and J by 2 bases, with 13 bases left in between. The CDR3 runs to 15 residues. From germline, CDR1 is SGDLS and CDR2 YYNGEE. This CDR3 is CASSASLSDTDTQYF. In DNA form, the CDR3 reads TGTGCCAGCAGCGCGTCGCTCAGCGACACAGATACGCAGTATTTT.

V usage is TRBV9 and J usage is TRBJ2-1; 7 bases are shared with TRBD2. V shed 0 bases and J 4 bases; nucleotides not matched to a gene: 4. CDR1 is SGDLS and CDR2 is YYNGEE in the germline V gene. This CDR3 comprises 15 residues. CDR3 DNA sequence: TGTGCCAGCAGCGTAGTAACTAGCGCATACAATGAGCAGTTCTTC. This codes for CASSVVTSAYNEQFF.

The rearrangement links TRBV19 to TRBJ2-3; the D gene is possibly TRBD2 (6 bases). Per germline, CDR1 LNHDA and CDR2 SQIVND (reference sequence). With 2 bases removed from V and 0 bases from J, the gap between germline ends came to 9 bases. The CDR3 consists of 15 residues. CDR3: CASSISRGSTDTQYF. The CDR3 bases are TGTGCCAGTAGTATAAGCCGGGGGAGCACAGATACGCAGTATTTT.

V usage is TRBV19 and J usage is TRBJ1-3; D is uncertain. This CDR3 has 15 residues. Trimming removed 6 bases at V and 0 bases at J, with 12 bases between. Germline values: CDR1 LNHDA, CDR2 SQIVND (reference sequence). The CDR3 sequence: CASRNSRLSGNTIYF. In DNA, the CDR3 is TGTGCCAGTAGGAACTCCCGCCTCTCTGGAAACACCATATATTTT.

The chain is built from TRBV28 and TRBJ1-5; D is unclear. The V gene lost 9 bases and the J gene lost 1 base, with 7 bases spanning the gap. This CDR3 region has 12 residues. Per germline, CDR1 MDHEN and CDR2 SYDVKM. The CDR3 coding sequence is TGTGCCAGTTTTGGAAGCAATCAGCCCCAGCATTTT. This encodes CASFGSNQPQHF.

This sequence joins TRBV6-6 and TRBJ2-2, with TRBD1 matching 10 bases. The V segment lost 10 bases and the J segment 4 bases; nucleotides outside the gene matches: 6. The CDR3 has 14 amino acids. Germline V gene sequence: CDR1 MNHNY, CDR2 SVGAGI (reference sequence). The CDR3 nucleotides are TGTGCCACCCGAGGACAGGGGGTCACCGGGGAGCTGTTTTTT. This gives the protein CATRGQGVTGELFF.

This chain connects TRBV5-1 to TRBJ2-3, with unresolved D. The germline V gene has CDR1 SGHRS and CDR2 YFSETQ. Trimming shortened V by 1 base and J by 0 bases, and 12 bases separated the two germline ends. This CDR3 is 16 amino acids long. The CDR3 sequence: CASSLMVNPSTDTQYF. The DNA for the CDR3 is TGCGCCAGCAGCTTGATGGTAAACCCAAGCACAGATACGCAGTATTTT.

This chain links TRBV6-5 with TRBJ1-4, with 8 bases identical to TRBD1. The CDR3 is made up of 16 amino acids. V lost 0 bases to trimming and J lost 3 bases; unmatched junction nucleotides: 3. Looked up from germline, CDR1 is MNHEY and CDR2 is SVGAGI. In DNA, the CDR3 is TGTGCCAGCAGTTACTCGACAGGGGTAGCTAATGAAAAACTGTTTTTT. Translation: CASSYSTGVANEKLFF.

The chain carries TRBV15 and TRBJ1-5; a weak D match, TRBD1 (5 bases). The CDR3 covers 13 residues. In germline, CDR1 is LNHNV, CDR2 YYDKDF (reference sequence). Between the trimmed V and J ends, which lost 5 bases and 7 bases, there was a span of 12 bases. CDR3 sequence (DNA): TGTGCCACCAGCTACCAGGGTGGACAGCCCCAGCATTTT. It encodes CATSYQGGQPQHF.

The chain carries TRBV19 and TRBJ2-7, with unresolved D. The V end was cut by 2 bases, the J end by 5 bases, with 10 bases between. CDR3 length: 13 residues. CDR1 and CDR2 from the germline V gene are LNHDA and SQIVND (reference sequence). The CDR3 loop is CASSIYGPDEQYF. For the CDR3, the DNA is TGTGCCAGTAGTATATATGGACCGGACGAGCAGTACTTC.

This rearrangement joins TRBV9 to TRBJ2-3; D is unresolved. Germline V gene lookup returns CDR1 SGDLS and CDR2 YYNGEE. This CDR3 has 12 residues. Trimming took 4 bases from V and 0 from J, leaving 3 bases between them. The CDR3 DNA reads TGTGCCAGCAGCCTAAGCACAGATACGCAGTATTTT. Its translation: CASSLSTDTQYF.

This chain connects TRBV5-1 to TRBJ2-1; 9 nucleotides agree with TRBD2. Looked up from germline, CDR1 is SGHRS and CDR2 is YFSETQ. This CDR3 spans 16 amino acids. J was trimmed by 1 base and V by 4 bases; bases with no gene match: 6. The CDR3 region has the DNA TGCGCCAGCAGCCACGTTAGCGGGAGTTCCTACAATGAGCAGTTCTTC. As protein: CASSHVSGSSYNEQFF.

This chain links TRBV19 with TRBJ2-1; 8 bases line up with TRBD2. The V gene's germline CDR1 is LNHDA and CDR2 SQIVND (reference sequence). The CDR3 sequence is 15 residues long. V shed 1 base and J 8 bases; nucleotides not matched to a gene: 7. The CDR3 is CASSIAGGPRDEQFF. In nucleotides, the CDR3 is TGTGCCAGTAGTATAGCGGGAGGGCCACGGGATGAGCAGTTCTTC.